This entry lists 27 T cell receptor beta chains sequenced from one sample in a study (TCRdb year 2016). The library was obtained by RT-PCR. Sequencing instrument: Illumina MiSeq. Using fastp trimming at Q25 and MiXCR clonotype assembly, TCRdb reanalyzed the public sequencing data and kept in-frame beta chains. Entries are consolidated by CDR3 protein sequence, retaining the most common genes and DNA. Counted in this sample were 650,000 to 800,000 distinct CDR3 sequences; 12% to 15% of them appeared once. The ten largest clones add up to 3% to 4.5% of the sample. The sample taken for sequencing was memory CD4+ T cells from blood. The receptors derive from a female donor in good health, serving as a healthy control.

The J gene is TRBJ2-7, the V gene TRBV7-2; no clear D. The V gene's germline CDR1 is SGHTA and CDR2 FQGNSA. The CDR3 is 12 amino acids. V lost 5 bases to trimming and J lost 5 bases, with 10 bases between them. The CDR3 bases are TGTGCCAGCAGCCGCACCTGGGACGAGCAGTACTTC. This gives the protein CASSRTWDEQYF. Looking up the rest from reference TRBV7-2 and TRBJ2-7 gives the full variable domain: GAGVSQSPSNKVTEKGKDVELRCDPISGHTALYWYRQSLGQGLEFLIYFQGNSAPDKSGLPSDRFSAERTGGSVSTLTIQRTQQEDSAVYLCASSRTWDEQYFGPGTRLTVT.

This clonotype was counted a few times. The V and J genes are TRBV7-9 and TRBJ2-1, with D tentatively TRBD1 or TRBD2 (5 bases each). Between the trimmed V and J ends, which lost 1 base and 12 bases, there was a span of 13 bases. Germline-derived CDR1 and CDR2 are SEHNR and FQNEAQ (reference sequence). This CDR3 has 13 residues. CDR3 region: CASSLEGLGTQFF. Written as DNA, the CDR3 is TGTGCCAGCAGCTTAGAAGGGCTGGGGACGCAGTTCTTC.

This chain connects TRBV6-1 to TRBJ2-7; unclear D gene. The V gene lost 2 bases and the J gene lost 5 bases, with 4 bases spanning the gap. In germline, CDR1 is MNHNS, CDR2 SASEGT. This CDR3 is 11 amino acids long. The chain's CDR3 is CASSERHEQYF. In DNA, the CDR3 is TGTGCCAGCAGTGAAAGACACGAGCAGTACTTC.

The rearrangement links TRBV5-1 to TRBJ2-1; 8 bases fit TRBD1. Losses at the gene ends were 7 bases for V and 2 bases for J; bases not matched to a gene: 8. The CDR3 is made up of 15 amino acids. Germline V gives CDR1 SGHRS, CDR2 YFSETQ. For the CDR3, the DNA is TGCGCCAGCTTACGAACAGGGGGAACCTACAATGAGCAGTTCTTC. Translated: CASLRTGGTYNEQFF.

The V gene is TRBV27, the J gene TRBJ2-3, with a possible D match to TRBD2 (5 bases). Germline CDR1 reads MNHEY; CDR2 reads SMNVEV (reference sequence). V shed 4 bases and J shed 7 bases, with 12 bases lying between them. This CDR3 has 13 residues. In DNA form, the CDR3 reads TGTGCCAGCAGTTCTACAGCGGCCTATACGCAGTATTTT. Translating it yields CASSSTAAYTQYF.

This clonotype has a count of ten or more. The rearrangement uses TRBV11-2 and TRBJ2-2; 7 nucleotides line up with TRBD2. The CDR3 totals 15 residues. The J segment lost 2 bases and the V segment lost 7 bases, leaving 7 bases of the junction unmatched. Germline V gives CDR1 SGHAT, CDR2 FQNNGV. The CDR3 reads CASTYTSDNTGELFF. The CDR3 DNA reads as TGTGCCAGCACCTATACTAGCGACAACACCGGGGAGCTGTTTTTT.

In this sample, this clonotype turned up many times. The chain joins TRBV20-1 to TRBJ1-2; TRBD1 might be the D (6 bases). The CDR3 length is 12 residues. V lost 6 bases to trimming and J lost 4 bases, with 12 bases between them. In germline, CDR1 is DFQATT, CDR2 SNEGSKA (reference sequence). The CDR3 nucleotides read TGCAGTGCCGTCACAGGGAGCTATGGCTACACCTTC. Translation: CSAVTGSYGYTF.

This clonotype was seen more than once but under ten times. CDR3 nucleotides: TGTGCCAGCAGCTCAACAAATGGCCCTGAGCAGTTCTTC. Translated: CASSSTNGPEQFF. The chain is built from TRBV7-3 and TRBJ2-1; D is uncertain. Per germline, CDR1 SGHTA and CDR2 FQGTGA. Trimming cost V 4 bases and J 9 bases, with 13 bases left between them. The CDR3 extends over 13 amino acids.

This clonotype was seen a handful of times. The rearrangement joins TRBV27 to TRBJ2-7; D is ambiguous. The V end lost 1 base, the J end lost 2 bases, and 6 bases lay between the germline ends. Germline V gene data show CDR1 as MNHEY and CDR2 as SMNVEV (reference sequence). This CDR3 comprises 13 residues. CDR3 sequence: CASSLLPAYEQYF. CDR3 DNA sequence: TGTGCCAGCAGTTTATTACCGGCCTACGAGCAGTACTTC.

On this clonotype itself: This likely comes from a read error, as the CDR3 has no conserved phenylalanine or tryptophan at its end. The V and J genes are TRBV20-1 and TRBJ2-5; D ambiguous. CDR3 length: 11 amino acids. Germline V gene sequence: CDR1 DFQATT, CDR2 SNEGSKA (reference sequence). V dropped 7 bases and J dropped 4 bases, with 10 bases sitting between them. Here the CDR3 DNA reads TGCAGTGTCCGTTCCAGAGAGACCCAGTACCTC. Translation: CSVRSRETQYL.

Many counts were recorded for this clonotype. CDR3 in amino acids: CASSQISGLPNEQFF. The CDR3, as DNA: TGCGCCAGCAGCCAAATTTCGGGACTCCCCAATGAGCAGTTCTTC. The chain employs TRBV4-3 and TRBJ2-1; perhaps TRBD2 as D (6 bases). The length of the CDR3 is 15 residues. CDR1 and CDR2 from the germline V gene are LGHNA and YSLEER. V lost 2 bases and J lost 6, with 14 bases in between.

The V and J genes are TRBV28 and TRBJ2-3, with D perhaps given as TRBD1 or TRBD2 (6 bases each). CDR1 is MDHEN, CDR2 SYDVKM, per germline. This CDR3 spans 15 amino acids. V was cut by 6 bases and J by 5 bases, with 18 bases left in between. The CDR3 coding sequence is TGTGCCAGCAGCCTCCCCGAGGGGGGCCGAGATACGCAGTATTTT. Protein product: CASSLPEGGRDTQYF.

The sample holds many counts of this clonotype. The rearrangement joins TRBV20-1 to TRBJ2-5; 9 bases fit TRBD2. CDR1 and CDR2 (germline): DFQATT, SNEGSKA (reference sequence). Trimming at V came to 2 bases and at J to 3 bases, leaving 4 bases not matched to a gene. The CDR3 has 14 amino acids. The CDR3: CSARLAGTEETQYF. The CDR3 DNA is TGCAGTGCTAGACTAGCGGGGACTGAAGAGACCCAGTACTTC.

The rearrangement uses TRBV28 and TRBJ1-4, with D perhaps TRBD1 (5 bases). V was pared by 4 bases and J by 5 bases, with 14 bases between. This CDR3 is built from 15 residues. CDR1 MDHEN and CDR2 SYDVKM come from the germline V gene. The CDR3 DNA follows: TGTGCCAGCAGTTCCTCCGAGGGGTTCAATGAAAAACTGTTTTTT. Amino acid sequence: CASSSSEGFNEKLFF.

This clonotype was counted many times. The chain is built from TRBV15 and TRBJ2-2; D remains unclear. V dropped 0 bases and J dropped 2 bases, with 4 bases sitting between them. The CDR3 consists of 14 residues. Germline assignment: CDR1 LNHNV and CDR2 YYDKDF (reference sequence). CDR3: CATSRDRNTGELFF. The CDR3 nucleotides are TGTGCCACCAGCAGAGACAGAAACACCGGGGAGCTGTTTTTT.

This clonotype was counted only a few times. V usage is TRBV4-3 and J usage is TRBJ2-2, with D unresolved. Germline CDR1 reads LGHNA; CDR2 reads YSLEER. Deletions cut 1 base from V and 5 bases from J, with 8 bases between. The CDR3 is 14 amino acids. This chain's CDR3 is CASSQVSETGELFF. As DNA, the CDR3 is TGCGCCAGCAGCCAAGTCTCCGAAACCGGGGAGCTGTTTTTT.

As for this clonotype: The junction does not match germline at one end; this may be a read error. V gene TRBV18 combines with J gene TRBJ1-1, with a weak D call TRBD1 (5 bases). The CDR3 is made up of 15 amino acids. From germline, CDR1 is KGHSH and CDR2 LQKENI. This CDR3 reads CASSQRQGANPEAFF. As DNA, the CDR3 is TGTGCCAGCTCACAGCGACAAGGGGCGAACCCTGAAGCTTTCTTT.

This clonotype came up a few times. This chain links TRBV7-2 with TRBJ1-2; D gene ambiguous. The CDR3 loop spans 14 amino acids. Deletions cut 5 bases from V and 5 bases from J, with 15 bases between. In germline, CDR1 is SGHTA, CDR2 FQGNSA. The DNA for the CDR3 is TGTGCCAGCAGCCTTAGAATAGGAGAATATGGCTACACCTTC. As protein: CASSLRIGEYGYTF.

This clonotype was found many times. CDR3 residues: CASSLETGNQPQHF. DNA for the CDR3: TGTGCCAGCAGTTTGGAGACGGGGAATCAGCCCCAGCATTTT. The V call is TRBV27, the J call TRBJ1-5; D uncertain. Trimming left V 3 bases short and J 4 bases short, with 10 bases between. Germline CDR1 and CDR2: MNHEY and SMNVEV (reference sequence). This CDR3 spans 14 amino acids.

This clonotype was detected a few times. The chain carries TRBV7-2 and TRBJ1-6; the D is unclear. V was shortened by 5 bases and J by 0 bases, with 8 bases between the two germline ends. Germline-derived CDR1 and CDR2 are SGHTA and FQGNSA. CDR3 size: 15 residues. CDR3 bases: TGTGCCAGCAGCGACCGGGACTCCTATAATTCACCCCTCCACTTT. Protein sequence: CASSDRDSYNSPLHF.

The chain employs TRBV10-3 and TRBJ2-7; D possibly matches TRBD1 or TRBD2 (5 bases each). This CDR3 spans 15 amino acids. Germline CDR1 and CDR2: ENHRY and SYGVKD. V lost 3 bases and J lost 2, with 14 bases in between. Here the CDR3 DNA reads TGTGCCATCAGTGAAGGGGACCCCGGGGCCTACGAGCAGTACTTC. Its translation: CAISEGDPGAYEQYF.

This clonotype was picked up a small number of times. The chain recombines TRBV20-1 with TRBJ2-1, with 7 bases that match TRBD2. The V gene's germline CDR1 is DFQATT and CDR2 SNEGSKA (reference sequence). V lost 6 bases, J lost 0 bases, and 5 bases stayed unmatched. The CDR3 consists of 14 residues. The CDR3 here is CSAGGGSSYNEQFF. CDR3 coding DNA: TGCAGTGCCGGGGGAGGGAGCTCCTACAATGAGCAGTTCTTC.

This clonotype was detected only a few times. The chain links TRBV9 to TRBJ2-3; TRBD1 aligns across 9 bases. Germline CDR1 is SGDLS and CDR2 is YYNGEE. The CDR3 covers 17 residues. With 3 bases clipped from V and 1 base from J, the junction kept 9 bases outside the gene matches. In nucleotides, the CDR3 is TGTGCCAGCAGCGCAAGTACAGGGGGCTGGGGCACAGATACGCAGTATTTT. Amino acid sequence: CASSASTGGWGTDTQYF.

This clonotype was picked up many times. The chain employs TRBV4-3 and TRBJ2-1; D is possibly TRBD1 (6 bases). Germline-derived CDR1 and CDR2 are LGHNA and YSLEER. V lost 4 bases and J lost 10, with 14 bases in between. The CDR3 totals 13 residues. CDR3 sequence reads: CASSPLSGTEQFF. The CDR3 DNA reads TGCGCCAGCAGCCCCCTTTCCGGGACAGAGCAGTTCTTC.

The chain joins TRBV20-1 to TRBJ2-6; D is uncertain. CDR1 is DFQATT and CDR2 is SNEGSKA in the germline V gene (reference sequence). CDR3 length: 12 residues. V was pared by 6 bases and J by 6 bases, with 9 bases between. The CDR3 coding sequence is TGCAGTGCCCCTGCTCCGGCCAACGTCCTGACTTTC. This encodes CSAPAPANVLTF.

The chain joins TRBV12-3 or TRBV12-4 to TRBJ1-5, with no clear D. The CDR3 is 14 amino acids. Trimming took 7 bases from V and 0 from J, leaving 10 bases between them. In DNA, the CDR3 is TGTGCCAGCACCCCCTCGAATAGCAATCAGCCCCAGCATTTT. Protein product: CASTPSNSNQPQHF.

The chain couples TRBV6-1 to TRBJ1-2, with a weak D call TRBD1 (6 bases). The V end was cut by 2 bases, the J end by 5 bases, with 12 bases between. This CDR3 is built from 14 residues. Germline V CDR1 and CDR2: MNHNS, SASEGT. In DNA, the CDR3 is TGTGCCAGCAGTGAATGGGGGGCCCCTTATGGCTACACCTTC. This gives the protein CASSEWGAPYGYTF.